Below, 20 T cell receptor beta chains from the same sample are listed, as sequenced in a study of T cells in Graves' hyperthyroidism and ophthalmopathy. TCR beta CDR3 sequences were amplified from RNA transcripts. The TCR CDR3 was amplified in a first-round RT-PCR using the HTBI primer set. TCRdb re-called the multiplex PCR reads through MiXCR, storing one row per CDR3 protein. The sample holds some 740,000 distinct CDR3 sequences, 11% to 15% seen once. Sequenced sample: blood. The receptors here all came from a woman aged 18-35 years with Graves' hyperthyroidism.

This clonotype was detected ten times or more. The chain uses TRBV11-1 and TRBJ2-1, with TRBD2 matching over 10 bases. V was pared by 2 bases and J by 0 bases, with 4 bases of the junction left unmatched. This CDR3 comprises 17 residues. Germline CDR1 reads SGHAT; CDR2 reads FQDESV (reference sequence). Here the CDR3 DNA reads TGTGCCAGCAGCTTACTAACTAGCGGGAACTCCTACAATGAGCAGTTCTTC. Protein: CASSLLTSGNSYNEQFF.

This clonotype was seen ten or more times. CDR3 nucleotide sequence: TGTGCCAGCTCACCCACAGGGTCGTACTACAATGAGCAGTTCTTC. Its translation: CASSPTGSYYNEQFF. The chain links TRBV18 to TRBJ2-1, with D perhaps TRBD1 (6 bases). Trimming cost V 3 bases and J 3 bases, with 12 bases left between them. There are 15 residues in the CDR3. CDR1 is KGHSH and CDR2 is LQKENI in the germline V gene.

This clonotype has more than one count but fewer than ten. DNA for the CDR3: TGTGCCAGCAGCCAATTTAACGAGCAGTACTTC. It codes for CASSQFNEQYF. The V call is TRBV16, the J call TRBJ2-7, with D uncertain. V was pared by 1 base and J by 5 bases, with 3 bases between. This CDR3 spans 11 amino acids. Per germline, CDR1 KGHSY and CDR2 FQNENV.

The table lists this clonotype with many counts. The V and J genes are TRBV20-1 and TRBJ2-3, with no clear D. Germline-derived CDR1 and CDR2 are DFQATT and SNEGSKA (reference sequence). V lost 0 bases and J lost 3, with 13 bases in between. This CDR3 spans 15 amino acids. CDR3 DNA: TGCAGTGCTAGAGATTACGGATCCTGGACAGATACGCAGTATTTT. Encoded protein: CSARDYGSWTDTQYF.

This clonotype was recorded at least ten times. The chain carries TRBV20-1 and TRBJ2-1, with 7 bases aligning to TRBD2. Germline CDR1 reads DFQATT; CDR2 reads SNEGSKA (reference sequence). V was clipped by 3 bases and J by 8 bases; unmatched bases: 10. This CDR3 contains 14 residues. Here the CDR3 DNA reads TGCAGTGCTAGTTTGGGCGGGAGAATGTATGAGCAGTTCTTC. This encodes CSASLGGRMYEQFF.

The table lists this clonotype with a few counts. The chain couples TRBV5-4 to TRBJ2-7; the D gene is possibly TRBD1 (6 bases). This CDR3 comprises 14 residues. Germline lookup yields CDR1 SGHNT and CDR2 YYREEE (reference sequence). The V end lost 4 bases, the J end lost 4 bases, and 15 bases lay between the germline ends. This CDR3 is CASSPRQVPYEQYF. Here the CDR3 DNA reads TGTGCCAGCAGCCCTAGACAGGTTCCTTACGAGCAGTACTTC.

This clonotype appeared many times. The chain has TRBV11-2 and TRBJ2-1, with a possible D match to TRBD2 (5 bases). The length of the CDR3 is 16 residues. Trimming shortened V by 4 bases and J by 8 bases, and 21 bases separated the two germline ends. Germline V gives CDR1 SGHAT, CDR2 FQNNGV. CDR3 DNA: TGTGCCAGCAGCTCGACTCCCGGGAAGGGAGTCCATGAGCAGTTCTTC. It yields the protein CASSSTPGKGVHEQFF.

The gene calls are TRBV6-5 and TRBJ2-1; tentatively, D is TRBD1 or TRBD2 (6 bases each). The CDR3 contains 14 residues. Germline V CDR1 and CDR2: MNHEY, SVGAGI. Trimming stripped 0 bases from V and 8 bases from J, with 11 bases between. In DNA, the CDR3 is TGTGCCAGCAGTTACTCCTCCGGGGGCGATGAGCAGTTCTTC. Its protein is CASSYSSGGDEQFF.

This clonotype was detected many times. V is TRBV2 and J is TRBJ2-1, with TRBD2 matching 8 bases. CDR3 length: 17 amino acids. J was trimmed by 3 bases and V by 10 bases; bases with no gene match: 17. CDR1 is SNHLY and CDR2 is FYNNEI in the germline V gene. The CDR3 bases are TGTGCCACCCAACCGCCTGGGGCGGGAGGTCTCTACAATGAGCAGTTCTTC. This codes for CATQPPGAGGLYNEQFF.

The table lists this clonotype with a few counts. This chain's CDR3 is CASSQDFGNTEAFF. The DNA for the CDR3 is TGCGCCAGCAGCCAAGATTTCGGGAACACTGAAGCTTTCTTT. V usage is TRBV4-1 and J usage is TRBJ1-1; no firm D call. Germline CDR1 and CDR2: MGHRA and YSYEKL. The V gene lost 0 bases and the J gene lost 1 base, with 6 bases spanning the gap. This CDR3 comprises 14 residues.

The CDR3 loop is CASSLAKENLAGVFGSEQFF. DNA of the CDR3: TGTGCCAGCAGCTTAGCGAAGGAGAATCTAGCGGGAGTTTTCGGAAGTGAGCAGTTCTTC. The chain uses TRBV7-9 and TRBJ2-1; 10 bases line up with TRBD2. Per germline, CDR1 SEHNR and CDR2 FQNEAQ (reference sequence). The CDR3 is 20 residues long. V dropped 0 bases and J dropped 9; count of bases not matched to a gene: 20.

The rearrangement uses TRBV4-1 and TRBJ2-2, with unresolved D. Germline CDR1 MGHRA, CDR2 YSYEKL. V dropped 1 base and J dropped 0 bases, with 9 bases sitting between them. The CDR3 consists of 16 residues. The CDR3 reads CASSQVTRANTGELFF. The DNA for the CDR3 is TGCGCCAGCAGCCAAGTTACCAGAGCGAACACCGGGGAGCTGTTTTTT.

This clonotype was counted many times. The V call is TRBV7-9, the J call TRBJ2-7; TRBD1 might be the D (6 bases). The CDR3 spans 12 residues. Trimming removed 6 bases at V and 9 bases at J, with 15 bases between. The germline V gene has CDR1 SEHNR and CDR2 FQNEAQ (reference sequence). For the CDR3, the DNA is TGTGCCAGCAGTCGAAACCAGGACAGGCAGTACTTC. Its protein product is CASSRNQDRQYF. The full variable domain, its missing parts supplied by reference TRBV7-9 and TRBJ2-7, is DTGVSQNPRHKITKRGQNVTFRCDPISEHNRLYWYRQTLGQGPEFLTYFQNEAQLEKSRLLSDRFSAERPKGSFSTLEIQRTEQGDSAMYLCASSRNQDRQYFGPGTRLTVT.

The CDR3 nucleotides are TGTGCCAGCAGCATCAGACGGAGAGGGACGGGAGGCACAGATACGCAGTATTTT. It specifies CASSIRRRGTGGTDTQYF. The rearrangement links TRBV5-5 to TRBJ2-3, with D tentatively TRBD2 (6 bases). Trimming cost V 4 bases and J 1 base, with 22 bases left between them. Looked up from germline, CDR1 is SGHKS and CDR2 is YYEKEE (reference sequence). This CDR3 spans 18 amino acids.

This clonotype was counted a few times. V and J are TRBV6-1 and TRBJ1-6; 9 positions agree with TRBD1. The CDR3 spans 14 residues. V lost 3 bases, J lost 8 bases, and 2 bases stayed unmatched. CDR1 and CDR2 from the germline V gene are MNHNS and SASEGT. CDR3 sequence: CASSDGTGHSPLHF. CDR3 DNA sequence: TGTGCCAGCAGTGACGGGACAGGGCATTCACCCCTCCACTTT.

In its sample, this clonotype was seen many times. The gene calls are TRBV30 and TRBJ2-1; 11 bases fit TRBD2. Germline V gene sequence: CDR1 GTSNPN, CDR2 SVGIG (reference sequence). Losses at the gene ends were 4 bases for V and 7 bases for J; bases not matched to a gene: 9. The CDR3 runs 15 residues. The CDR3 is CAWIGLAGKPNEQFF. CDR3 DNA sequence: TGTGCCTGGATAGGACTAGCGGGTAAACCGAATGAGCAGTTCTTC.

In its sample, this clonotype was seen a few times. The CDR3 sequence: CASGPLAGNYGYTF. The CDR3 DNA sequence: TGTGCCAGCGGACCGCTGGCAGGGAACTATGGCTACACCTTC. The V gene is TRBV9, the J gene TRBJ1-2, with a possible D match to TRBD1 (5 bases). The V end lost 7 bases, the J end lost 2 bases, and 15 bases lay between the germline ends. The CDR3 is 14 residues long. Germline V gene sequence: CDR1 SGDLS, CDR2 YYNGEE. Using reference TRBV9 and TRBJ1-2 for the parts outside the CDR3, the full variable domain is DSGVTQTPKHLITATGQRVTLRCSPRSGDLSVYWYQQSLDQGLQFLIQYYNGEERAKGNILERFSAQQFPDLHSELNLSSLELGDSALYFCASGPLAGNYGYTFGSGTRLTVV.

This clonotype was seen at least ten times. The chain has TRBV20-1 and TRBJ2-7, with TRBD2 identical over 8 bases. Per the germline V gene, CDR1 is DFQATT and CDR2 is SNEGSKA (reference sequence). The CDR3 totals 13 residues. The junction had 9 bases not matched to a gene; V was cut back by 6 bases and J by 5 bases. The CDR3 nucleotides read TGCAGTGCGAAGCCAGCGGGAGTCCACGAGCAGTACTTC. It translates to CSAKPAGVHEQYF.

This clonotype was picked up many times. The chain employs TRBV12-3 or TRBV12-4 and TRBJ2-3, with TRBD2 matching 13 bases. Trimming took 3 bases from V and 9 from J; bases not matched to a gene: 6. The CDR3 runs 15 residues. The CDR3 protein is CASSFGLAGAMTQYF. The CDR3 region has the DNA TGTGCCAGCAGTTTTGGACTAGCGGGGGCTATGACGCAGTATTTT.

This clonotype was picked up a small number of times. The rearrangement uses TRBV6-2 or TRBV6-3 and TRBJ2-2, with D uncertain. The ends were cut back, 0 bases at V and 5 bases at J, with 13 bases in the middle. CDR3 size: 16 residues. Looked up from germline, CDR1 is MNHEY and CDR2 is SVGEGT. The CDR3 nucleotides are TGTGCCAGCAGTTACTCGAAGGAAATGGAAACCGGGGAGCTGTTTTTT. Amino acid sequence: CASSYSKEMETGELFF.